These 23 T cell receptor beta chains were sequenced from one sample in a study of cytomegalovirus exposure and HLA in healthy donors. Researchers ran the PCR with 60 Vbeta and 13 Jbeta primers. Using immunoSEQ multiplex PCR, the repertoire was profiled, and TCRdb retains in-frame clones only, with some absent. Of around 130,000 clones in the sample, 70% to 90% were seen once. Sample: PBMCs. All receptors derive from a man aged 40-55 years in good health and CMV-seronegative.

The chain has TRBV18 and TRBJ2-5; maybe TRBD1 (6 bases). Germline lookup yields CDR1 KGHSH and CDR2 LQKENI. V lost 4 bases and J 3 bases, leaving 12 bases between the germline ends. This CDR3 spans 14 amino acids. In nucleotides, the CDR3 is TGTGCCAGCTCACAGTTCCCAGGGGAAGAGACCCAGTACTTC. Translation: CASSQFPGEETQYF. Drawing the rest from reference TRBV18 and TRBJ2-5, the complete variable domain is NAGVMQNPRHLVRRRGQEARLRCSPMKGHSHVYWYRQLPEEGLKFMVYLQKENIIDESGMPKERFSAEFPKEGPSILRIQQVVRGDSAAYFCASSQFPGEETQYFGPGTRLLVL.

This clone is a singleton in its sample. The chain combines TRBV30 with TRBJ2-2; 7 bases are shared with TRBD1. J was trimmed by 7 bases and V by 2 bases; bases with no gene match: 7. In germline, CDR1 is GTSNPN, CDR2 SVGIG (reference sequence). The CDR3 sequence is 14 residues long. CDR3 loop: CAWSKDRRNGELFF. CDR3 bases: TGTGCCTGGAGTAAGGACAGGAGAAACGGGGAGCTGTTTTTT.

The chain couples TRBV5-1 to TRBJ1-1; 8 nucleotides agree with TRBD1. Per the germline V gene, CDR1 is SGHRS and CDR2 is YFSETQ. The junction had 6 bases not matched to a gene; V was cut back by 5 bases and J by 9 bases. CDR3 length: 12 residues. In DNA, the CDR3 is TGCGCCAGCAGGCAGGACAGGGATAAAGCTTTCTTT. Its translation: CASRQDRDKAFF.

This clone was detected only a few times. This chain uses TRBV6-1 with TRBJ1-1; 8 bases align to TRBD1. The CDR3 spans 12 residues. The trim removed 4 bases at V and 12 bases at J, leaving 7 bases unmatched. Germline CDR1 MNHNS, CDR2 SASEGT. In nucleotides, the CDR3 is TGTGCCAGCAGTGTAGGACAGGGAATGTCTTTCTTT. Its translation: CASSVGQGMSFF.

To note about this clone: An end of the junction differs from the germline gene, which may be a read error. The chain has TRBV7-2 and TRBJ2-4; the D gene is possibly TRBD2 (6 bases). CDR3 length: 15 amino acids. The germline gives CDR1 SGHTA, CDR2 FQGNSA. The CDR3 spells CASSSQGGMGNSQYF. In DNA form, the CDR3 reads TGTGCCAGCAGCTCCCAGGGCGGGATGGGTAACAGTCAGTACTTC.

The CDR3 spells CASSRDYSYEQYF. CDR3 nucleotides: TGCGCCAGCAGCCGAGACTACTCCTACGAGCAGTACTTC. The chain uses TRBV5-1 and TRBJ2-7; D is possibly TRBD2 (5 bases). This CDR3 has 13 amino acids. Germline V gene sequence: CDR1 SGHRS, CDR2 YFSETQ. The V gene lost 4 bases and the J gene lost 0 bases, with 8 bases spanning the gap.

Remarks on this clone: The junction does not match germline at one end; this may be a read error. CDR3 DNA sequence: TGTGCCATCAGTGAGGGGGCAGCCAAAAACAGTCAGTACTTC. It translates to CAISEGAAKNSQYF. The chain employs TRBV10-3 and TRBJ2-4; D might be TRBD1 (5 bases). Per germline, CDR1 ENHRY and CDR2 SYGVKD. CDR3 length equals 14 residues.

This clone was seen a handful of times. This chain links TRBV11-3 with TRBJ2-3; 10 bases line up with TRBD2. The germline V gene has CDR1 SGHNT and CDR2 YENEEA. This CDR3 spans 15 amino acids. Germline trimming cut 5 bases from V and 7 bases from J; bases unmatched to any gene: 9. In nucleotides, the CDR3 is TGTGCCAGCAGCGACAGCGGGGGGGCCTTGAATACGCAGTATTTT. Its translation: CASSDSGGALNTQYF.

The chain links TRBV5-6 to TRBJ2-3; 7 nucleotides line up with TRBD2. Per the germline V gene, CDR1 is SGHDT and CDR2 is YYEEEE. After removal of 4 bases from V and 5 bases from J, the junction contained 7 bases not matched to a gene. The CDR3 consists of 14 residues. Here the CDR3 reads CASSNGLGGDTQYF. The CDR3 DNA reads TGTGCCAGCAGCAACGGACTAGGTGGAGATACGCAGTATTTT.

This clone was seen once. The rearrangement uses TRBV6-5 and TRBJ2-3; 10 nucleotides line up with TRBD2. Germline trimming cut 7 bases from V and 5 bases from J; bases unmatched to any gene: 9. The CDR3 is made up of 15 amino acids. CDR1 and CDR2 from the germline V gene are MNHEY and SVGAGI. The CDR3 sequence is CASTRTSGKGDTQYF. CDR3 sequence (DNA): TGTGCCAGCACCCGCACTAGCGGGAAGGGAGATACGCAGTATTTT.

In this sample, this clone turned up a few times. The V gene is TRBV11-3, the J gene TRBJ2-7; 10 bases fit TRBD2. V trimming: 3 bases; J trimming: 2 bases; junction bases outside the gene matches: 10. Germline V CDR1 and CDR2: SGHNT, YENEEA. The CDR3 has 17 residues. The CDR3 coding sequence is TGTGCCAGCAGCTTTGGCGCTAGCGGGAGTTCCGCCTACGAGCAGTACTTC. Translating it yields CASSFGASGSSAYEQYF.

The CDR3 sequence: CASSQDESFRSEKLFF. Written as DNA, the CDR3 is TGCGCCAGCAGCCAAGATGAGTCTTTCCGGAGTGAAAAACTGTTTTTT. The V and J genes are TRBV4-1 and TRBJ1-4; D gene uncertain. CDR1 MGHRA and CDR2 YSYEKL come from the germline V gene. The CDR3 consists of 16 residues. V lost 0 bases and J lost 7, with 15 bases in between.

The chain carries TRBV5-1 and TRBJ1-4, with a weak D call TRBD1 (5 bases). The ends were cut back, 6 bases at V and 1 base at J, with 13 bases in the middle. The CDR3 runs to 15 residues. Looked up from germline, CDR1 is SGHRS and CDR2 is YFSETQ. The CDR3 protein is CASKVRGITNEKLFF. The CDR3 bases are TGCGCCAGCAAGGTCCGGGGGATAACTAATGAAAAACTGTTTTTT.

The chain couples TRBV5-1 to TRBJ1-4; D not certain. This CDR3 has 13 residues. Germline V CDR1 and CDR2: SGHRS, YFSETQ. Trimming removed 0 bases at V and 6 bases at J, with 6 bases between. CDR3 in amino acids: CASSLARDEKLFF. The CDR3 DNA sequence: TGCGCCAGCAGCTTGGCGCGGGATGAAAAACTGTTTTTT.

This clone was seen once. The CDR3 DNA sequence: TGTGCCAGCAGCTTAAGAGCGGGGAGCCATGAGCAGTTCTTC. This sequence encodes CASSLRAGSHEQFF. This chain uses TRBV7-3 with TRBJ2-1; 7 bases map to TRBD2. This CDR3 spans 14 amino acids. J was trimmed by 8 bases and V by 1 base; bases with no gene match: 5. Germline lookup yields CDR1 SGHTA and CDR2 FQGTGA.

The chain recombines TRBV19 with TRBJ2-2, with 7 nucleotides matching TRBD1. J gave up 6 bases and V 3 bases, and 4 bases lay outside the gene matches. Germline CDR1 is LNHDA and CDR2 is SQIVND (reference sequence). The length of the CDR3 is 14 residues. The DNA of the CDR3 is TGTGCCAGTAGTATGAGAAGGGGGCCCGGGGAGCTGTTTTTT. Translating it yields CASSMRRGPGELFF.

The rearrangement uses TRBV2 and TRBJ2-4; D perhaps matches TRBD2 (5 bases). This CDR3 is built from 14 residues. Germline lookup yields CDR1 SNHLY and CDR2 FYNNEI. The V and J ends lost 8 bases and 0 bases respectively, with 11 bases between them. CDR3 amino acids: CASGGRLAKNIQYF. CDR3 DNA sequence: TGTGCCAGCGGAGGTCGGCTAGCCAAAAACATTCAGTACTTC.

The J gene is TRBJ1-2, the V gene TRBV6-5, with D perhaps TRBD1 (5 bases). The germline V and J ends were trimmed by 0 bases and 8 bases, with 13 bases remaining between them. Germline V gives CDR1 MNHEY, CDR2 SVGAGI. The CDR3 covers 14 residues. The chain's CDR3 is CASSYSTTAGGYTF. The CDR3 DNA follows: TGTGCCAGCAGTTACTCGACGACAGCTGGAGGCTACACCTTC.

This clone has just a few counts. The V call is TRBV6-1, the J call TRBJ2-1; D is perhaps TRBD1 (5 bases). The CDR3 is 12 residues long. The V gene's germline CDR1 is MNHNS and CDR2 SASEGT. Trimming pared 5 bases from V and 4 bases from J, leaving 6 bases between. The CDR3: CASSRQYNEQFF. The CDR3 DNA follows: TGTGCCAGCAGTCGACAGTACAATGAGCAGTTCTTC.

Notes on this clone: The sample has other DNA sequences that encode this CDR3 too. The chain couples TRBV4-1 to TRBJ1-1; maybe TRBD1 (6 bases). The CDR3 is 15 residues long. Per germline, CDR1 MGHRA and CDR2 YSYEKL. The germline V and J ends were trimmed by 6 bases and 0 bases, with 14 bases remaining between them. CDR3 loop: CASSQQQGLNTEAFF. CDR3 sequence (DNA): TGCGCCAGCAGTCAACAACAGGGTTTGAACACTGAAGCTTTCTTT.

This sequence joins TRBV5-8 and TRBJ2-1; 9 nucleotides match TRBD2. V was pared by 4 bases and J by 8 bases, with 13 bases of the junction left unmatched. This CDR3 region has 16 residues. Looked up from germline, CDR1 is SGHTS and CDR2 is YDEGEE. The CDR3 nucleotides read TGTGCCAGCAGCCCCCGGATGAGCGGGGGGAGGGATGAGCAGTTCTTC. Translated, it gives CASSPRMSGGRDEQFF.

The rearrangement joins TRBV7-2 to TRBJ2-7, with 8 bases lining up with TRBD1. Germline V gene sequence: CDR1 SGHTA, CDR2 FQGNSA. The CDR3 extends over 14 amino acids. With V trimmed by 4 bases and J by 6 bases, 8 bases remained unmatched. CDR3 nucleotide sequence: TGTGCCAGCAGCTCGGACAGGGTTTTCGGCGAGCAGTACTTC. Protein product: CASSSDRVFGEQYF.

The chain's CDR3 is CASSLIGGGSQETQYF. DNA for the CDR3: TGCGCCAGCAGCTTGATCGGCGGGGGGAGCCAAGAGACCCAGTACTTC. The V call is TRBV5-1, the J call TRBJ2-5; TRBD2 aligns across 8 bases. Trimming cost V 1 base and J 1 base; bases outside gene matches: 6. Germline V lookup: CDR1 SGHRS, CDR2 YFSETQ. The CDR3 totals 16 residues.